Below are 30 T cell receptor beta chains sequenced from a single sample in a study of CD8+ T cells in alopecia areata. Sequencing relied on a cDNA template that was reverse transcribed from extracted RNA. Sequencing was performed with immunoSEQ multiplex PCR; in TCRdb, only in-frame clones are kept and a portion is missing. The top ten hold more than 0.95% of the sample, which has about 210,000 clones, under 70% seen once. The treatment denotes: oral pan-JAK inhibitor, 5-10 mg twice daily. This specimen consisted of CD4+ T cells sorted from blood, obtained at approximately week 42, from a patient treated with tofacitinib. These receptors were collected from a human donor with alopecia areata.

Here the CDR3 DNA reads TGTGCCAGCAGCGGGACTAGCGGGGGGCGGGAGCAGTTCTTC. This codes for CASSGTSGGREQFF. The chain links TRBV2 to TRBJ2-1; 15 nucleotides align to TRBD2. Trimming cost V 6 bases and J 10 bases; bases outside gene matches: 4. Germline values: CDR1 SNHLY, CDR2 FYNNEI. This CDR3 spans 14 amino acids.

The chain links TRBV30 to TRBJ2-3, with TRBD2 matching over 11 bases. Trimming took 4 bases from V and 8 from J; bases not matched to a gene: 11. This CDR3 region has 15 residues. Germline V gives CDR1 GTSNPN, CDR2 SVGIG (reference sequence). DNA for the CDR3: TGTGCCTGGACCGCGCTAGCGGGGGGCCACGGTACGCAGTATTTT. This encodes CAWTALAGGHGTQYF.

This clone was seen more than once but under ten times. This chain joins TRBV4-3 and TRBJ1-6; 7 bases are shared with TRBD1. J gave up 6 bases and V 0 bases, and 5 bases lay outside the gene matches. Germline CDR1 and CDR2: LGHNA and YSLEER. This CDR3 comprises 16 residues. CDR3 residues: CASSQDWGQTNSPLHF. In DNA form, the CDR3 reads TGCGCCAGCAGCCAAGATTGGGGACAGACTAATTCACCCCTCCACTTT.

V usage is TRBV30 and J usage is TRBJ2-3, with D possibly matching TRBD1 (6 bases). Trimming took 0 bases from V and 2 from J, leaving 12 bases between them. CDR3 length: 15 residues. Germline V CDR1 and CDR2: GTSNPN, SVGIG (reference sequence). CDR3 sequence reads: CAWSVGQIYTDTQYF. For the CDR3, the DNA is TGTGCCTGGAGTGTTGGACAGATCTACACAGATACGCAGTATTTT.

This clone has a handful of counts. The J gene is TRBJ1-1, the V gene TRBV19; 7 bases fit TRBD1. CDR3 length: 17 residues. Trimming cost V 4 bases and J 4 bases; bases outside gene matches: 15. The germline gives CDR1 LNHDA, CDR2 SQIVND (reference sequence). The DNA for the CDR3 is TGTGCCAGTAGTACACGAGAGAACAGGGGAAGGGGCACTGAAGCTTTCTTT. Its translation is CASSTRENRGRGTEAFF.

In DNA form, the CDR3 reads TGCGCCAGCAGCTTGGTGGCCCATCCCACAGATACGCAGTATTTT. Its protein product is CASSLVAHPTDTQYF. The rearrangement uses TRBV5-1 and TRBJ2-3; D is unresolved. Germline lookup yields CDR1 SGHRS and CDR2 YFSETQ. The CDR3 length is 15 residues. V was trimmed by 0 bases and J by 2 bases, leaving 10 bases between them.

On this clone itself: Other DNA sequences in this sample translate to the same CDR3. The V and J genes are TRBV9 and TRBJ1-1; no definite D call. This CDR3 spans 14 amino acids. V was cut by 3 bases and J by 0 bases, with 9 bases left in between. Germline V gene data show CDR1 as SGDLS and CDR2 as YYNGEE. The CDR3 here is CASSAGIMNTEAFF. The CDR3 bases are TGTGCCAGCAGCGCAGGAATCATGAACACTGAAGCTTTCTTT.

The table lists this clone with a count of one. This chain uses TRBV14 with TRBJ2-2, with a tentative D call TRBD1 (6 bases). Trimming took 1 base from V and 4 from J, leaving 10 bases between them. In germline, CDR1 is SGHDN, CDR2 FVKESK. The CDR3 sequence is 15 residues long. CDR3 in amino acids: CASSQVDSVTGELFF. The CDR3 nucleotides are TGTGCCAGCAGCCAAGTGGACAGTGTCACCGGGGAGCTGTTTTTT.

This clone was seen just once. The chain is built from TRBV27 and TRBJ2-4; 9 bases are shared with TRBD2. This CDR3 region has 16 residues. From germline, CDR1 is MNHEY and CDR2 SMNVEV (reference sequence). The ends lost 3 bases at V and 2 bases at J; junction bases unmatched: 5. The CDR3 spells CASSFAGGRTKNIQYF. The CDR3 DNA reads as TGTGCCAGCAGTTTCGCGGGGGGGAGGACCAAAAACATTCAGTACTTC.

The CDR3 spells CASSLQGAQYF. The CDR3 nucleotides read TGTGCCAGCAGCCTACAGGGGGCCCAGTACTTC. The chain has TRBV5-6 and TRBJ2-5, with 8 bases lining up with TRBD1. The ends lost 4 bases at V and 9 bases at J; junction bases unmatched: 2. CDR1 is SGHDT, CDR2 YYEEEE, per germline. CDR3 length equals 11 residues.

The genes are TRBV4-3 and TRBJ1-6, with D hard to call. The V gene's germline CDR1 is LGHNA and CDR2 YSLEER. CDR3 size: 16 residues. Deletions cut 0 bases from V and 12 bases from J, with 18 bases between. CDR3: CASSQDRTVVGQPLHF. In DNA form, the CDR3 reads TGCGCCAGCAGCCAAGATAGGACGGTTGTAGGGCAACCCCTCCACTTT.

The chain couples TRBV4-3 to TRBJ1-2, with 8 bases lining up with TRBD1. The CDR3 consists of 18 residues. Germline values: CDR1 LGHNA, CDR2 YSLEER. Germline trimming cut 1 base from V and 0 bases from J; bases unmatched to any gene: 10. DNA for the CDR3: TGCGCCAGCAGCCAAGTCAAGACAGGGGCTGGGACTAACTATGGCTACACCTTC. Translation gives CASSQVKTGAGTNYGYTF.

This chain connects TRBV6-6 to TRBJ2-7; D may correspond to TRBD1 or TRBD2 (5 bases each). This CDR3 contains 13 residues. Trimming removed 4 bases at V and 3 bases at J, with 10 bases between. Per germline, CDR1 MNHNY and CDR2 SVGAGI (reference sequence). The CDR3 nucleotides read TGTGCCAGCAGTTGGGACGGTAACTACGAGCAGTACTTC. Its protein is CASSWDGNYEQYF.

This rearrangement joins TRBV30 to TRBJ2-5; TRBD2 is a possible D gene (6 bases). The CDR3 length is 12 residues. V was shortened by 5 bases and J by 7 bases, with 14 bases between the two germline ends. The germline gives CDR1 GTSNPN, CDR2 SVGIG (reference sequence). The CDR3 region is CAWAEVSGTQYF. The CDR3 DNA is TGTGCCTGGGCCGAGGTTAGCGGGACCCAGTACTTC.

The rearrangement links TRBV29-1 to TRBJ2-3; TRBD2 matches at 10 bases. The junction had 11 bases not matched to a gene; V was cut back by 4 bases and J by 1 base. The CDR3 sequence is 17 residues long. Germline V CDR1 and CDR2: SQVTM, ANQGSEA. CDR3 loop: CSVVLGSLAGGTDTQYF. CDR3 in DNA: TGCAGCGTTGTCTTGGGTTCCCTAGCGGGGGGCACAGATACGCAGTATTTT.

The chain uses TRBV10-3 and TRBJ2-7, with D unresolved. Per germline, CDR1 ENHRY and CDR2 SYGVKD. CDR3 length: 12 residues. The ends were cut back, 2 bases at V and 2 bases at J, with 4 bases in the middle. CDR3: CAISERAYEQYF. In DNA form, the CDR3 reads TGTGCCATCAGTGAGAGAGCCTACGAGCAGTACTTC.

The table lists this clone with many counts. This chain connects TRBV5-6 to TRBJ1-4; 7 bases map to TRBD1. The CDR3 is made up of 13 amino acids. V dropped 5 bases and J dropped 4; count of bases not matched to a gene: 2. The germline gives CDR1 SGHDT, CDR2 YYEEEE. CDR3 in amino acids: CASRGQLNEKLFF. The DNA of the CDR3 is TGTGCCAGCAGGGGACAGCTTAATGAAAAACTGTTTTTT.

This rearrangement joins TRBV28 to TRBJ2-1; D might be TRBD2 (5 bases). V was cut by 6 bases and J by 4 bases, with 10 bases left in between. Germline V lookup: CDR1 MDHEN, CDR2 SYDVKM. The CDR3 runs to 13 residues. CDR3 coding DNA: TGTGCCAGCAGCCGAGGGCCTTACAATGAGCAGTTCTTC. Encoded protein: CASSRGPYNEQFF.

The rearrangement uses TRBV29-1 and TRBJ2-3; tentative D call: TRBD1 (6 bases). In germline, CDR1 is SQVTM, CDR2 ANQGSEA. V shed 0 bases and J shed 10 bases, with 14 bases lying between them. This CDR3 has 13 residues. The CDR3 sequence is CSVEDQDRLPQYF. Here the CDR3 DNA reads TGCAGCGTTGAAGATCAGGACAGACTGCCGCAGTATTTT.

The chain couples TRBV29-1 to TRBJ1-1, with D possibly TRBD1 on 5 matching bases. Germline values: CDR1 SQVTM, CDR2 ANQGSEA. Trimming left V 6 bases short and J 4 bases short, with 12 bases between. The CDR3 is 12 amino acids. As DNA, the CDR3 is TGCAGCGTCGAGACCCAGGGCACTGAAGCTTTCTTT. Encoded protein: CSVETQGTEAFF.

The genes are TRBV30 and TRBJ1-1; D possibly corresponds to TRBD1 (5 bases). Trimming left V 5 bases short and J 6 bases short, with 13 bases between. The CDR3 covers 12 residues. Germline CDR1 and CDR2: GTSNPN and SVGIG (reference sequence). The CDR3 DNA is TGTGCCTGGGTTCGGGGGTTCCCTGAAGCTTTCTTT. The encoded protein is CAWVRGFPEAFF.

CDR3 protein: CASSLTSPTYNEQFF. In DNA, the CDR3 is TGTGCCAGCTCACTGACTAGCCCGACCTACAATGAGCAGTTCTTC. The V and J genes are TRBV18 and TRBJ2-1; 7 nucleotides align to TRBD2. The germline gives CDR1 KGHSH, CDR2 LQKENI. The CDR3 contains 15 residues. The J segment lost 2 bases and the V segment lost 4 bases, leaving 5 bases of the junction unmatched.

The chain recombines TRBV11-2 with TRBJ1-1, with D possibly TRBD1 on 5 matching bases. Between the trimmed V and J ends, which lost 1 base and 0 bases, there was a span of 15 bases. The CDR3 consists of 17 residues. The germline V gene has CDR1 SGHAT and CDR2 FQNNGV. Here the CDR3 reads CASSLVSTGLMNTEAFF. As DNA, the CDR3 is TGTGCCAGCAGCTTAGTTTCTACGGGACTCATGAACACTGAAGCTTTCTTT.

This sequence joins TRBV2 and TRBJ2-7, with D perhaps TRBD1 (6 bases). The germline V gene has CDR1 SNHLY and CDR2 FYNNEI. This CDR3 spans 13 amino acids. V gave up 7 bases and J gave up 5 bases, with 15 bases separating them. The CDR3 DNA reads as TGTGCCAGCAACGGGGACAATTCCCACGAGCAGTACTTC. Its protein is CASNGDNSHEQYF.

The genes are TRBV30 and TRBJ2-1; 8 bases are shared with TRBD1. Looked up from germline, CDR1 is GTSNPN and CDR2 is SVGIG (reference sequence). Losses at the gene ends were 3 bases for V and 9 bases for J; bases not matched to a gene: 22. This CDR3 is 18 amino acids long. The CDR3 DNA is TGTGCCTGGAGCCCCCTTTTGACAGGGGTCGCCTGGACCGGTGAGCAGTTCTTC. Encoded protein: CAWSPLLTGVAWTGEQFF.

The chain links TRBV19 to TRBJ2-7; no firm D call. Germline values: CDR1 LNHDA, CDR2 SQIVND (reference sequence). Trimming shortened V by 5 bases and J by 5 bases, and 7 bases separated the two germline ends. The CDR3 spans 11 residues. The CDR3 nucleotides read TGTGCCAGTAGTGGGTTCCACGAGCAGTACTTC. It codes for CASSGFHEQYF.

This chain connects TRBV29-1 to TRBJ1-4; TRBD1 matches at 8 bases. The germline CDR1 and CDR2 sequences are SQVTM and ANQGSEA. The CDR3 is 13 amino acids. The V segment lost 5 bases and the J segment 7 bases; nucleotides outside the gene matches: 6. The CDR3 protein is CSVPGQGLEKLFF. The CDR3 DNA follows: TGCAGCGTTCCTGGACAGGGTCTTGAAAAACTGTTTTTT.

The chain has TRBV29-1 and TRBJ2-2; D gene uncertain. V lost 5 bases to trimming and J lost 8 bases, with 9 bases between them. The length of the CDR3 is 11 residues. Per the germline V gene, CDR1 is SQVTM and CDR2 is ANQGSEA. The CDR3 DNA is TGCAGCGTTTGGGATGGAGGGGAGCTGTTTTTT. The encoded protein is CSVWDGGELFF.

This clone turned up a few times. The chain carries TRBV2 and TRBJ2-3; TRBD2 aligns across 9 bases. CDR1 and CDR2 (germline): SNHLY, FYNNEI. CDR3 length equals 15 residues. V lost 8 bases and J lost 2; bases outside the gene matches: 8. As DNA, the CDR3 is TGTGCCAGCCTACTAGCGGGCCTCTCCACAGATACGCAGTATTTT. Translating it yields CASLLAGLSTDTQYF.

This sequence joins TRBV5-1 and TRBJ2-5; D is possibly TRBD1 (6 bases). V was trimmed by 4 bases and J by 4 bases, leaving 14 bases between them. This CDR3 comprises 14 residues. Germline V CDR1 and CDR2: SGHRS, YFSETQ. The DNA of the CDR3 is TGCGCCAGCAGCCCTCCTGAAGGGGGAGAGACCCAGTACTTC. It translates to CASSPPEGGETQYF. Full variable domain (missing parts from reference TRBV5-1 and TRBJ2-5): KAGVTQTPRYLIKTRGQQVTLSCSPISGHRSVSWYQQTPGQGLQFLFEYFSETQRNKGNFPGRFSGRQFSNSRSEMNVSTLELGDSALYLCASSPPEGGETQYFGPGTRLLVL.